Listed here is a single TCR beta chain. Its antigen remains unidentified. CDR1 and CDR2 (germline): SGHNT, YYREEE (reference sequence). The CDR3 has 14 residues. The junction had 5 bases not matched to a gene; V was cut back by 0 bases and J by 5 bases. This sample was included in a study of OX40 agonist ivuxolimab in advanced cancers. The table came from immunoSEQ multiplex PCR; TCRdb's copy has only in-frame clones and leaves some out. Of around 80,000 clones listed, approximately 95% were seen once; the top ten hold 20%. Study observations and caveats: By week 6 at 0.1 to 3.0 mg/kg, blood CD4+ and CD8+ T cells had expanded clonally.

Blood got drawn at baseline, again on cycle 4 day 1, and then on cycle 7 day 1. Material: CD4+ or CD8+ T cells sorted from blood, obtained in a trial of the OX40 agonist ivuxolimab. The receptor's source is an adult with an advanced solid tumor such as melanoma, head and neck, liver or kidney cancer. The V and J genes are TRBV5-4 and TRBJ2-7, with TRBD1 identical over 7 bases. As DNA, the CDR3 is TGTGCCAGCAGCTTGGGACAGGGAACCCACGAGCAGTACTTC. Protein sequence: CASSLGQGTHEQYF.